Given below is one TCR beta chain in context. The table lists this clonotype with a few counts. The target of this receptor is not known. The sample holds no much larger clone one base away, and base qualities are not on file. V has 6 bases trimmed and J has 7 bases trimmed; junction bases matching no gene number 20. From its cysteine to its phenylalanine, the CDR3 spans 17 amino acids. Left in the record is the CDR3 DNA by itself, 51 bases read in frame from the first base. This sample is part of a study of regulatory T cells in long-lasting Graves disease (dated by TCRdb to about 2021). Regarding the complete study: In the newly diagnosed Graves' disease group, patients had been taking antithyroid drugs for less than 3 months. A total of some 35 samples underwent TCR sequencing: 13 from persistent and some 20 from newly diagnosed Graves' disease patients. Persistent Graves' disease patients were compared with newly diagnosed Graves' disease patients by peripheral blood TCR sequencing and RNA sequencing. The study was registered as a clinical trial and conducted in China.

The library relied on multiplex PCR. The reads were generated on an Illumina HiSeq 4000. TCR beta libraries were built with iRepertoire HTBI primers and Arm-PCR amplification of CDR3 regions. Before sequencing, the PCR products went through gel purification. As for the original processing: A total of under 80 TRBV and some 15 TRBJ segments were identified across samples and were used for gene usage analysis of CDR3 amino acid clonotypes. COPE and FqMerger were used to merge the filtered high-quality paired reads into contigs. Contigs were aligned with BLAST to IMGT TRBV, TRBD and TRBJ reference genes, and CDR3 was defined per IMGT. Any clonotype with a frequency above 0.1% was classified as a highly expanded clone. Shannon entropy was used to measure repertoire diversity, and the Gini coefficient was used to measure V-J evenness. Public clonotypes were defined as clonotypes shared by more than one individual. The public sequencing data were trimmed at Q25 with fastp and processed into clonotypes with MiXCR by TCRdb, which kept only in-frame beta chains. Every entry covers one CDR3 protein and lists the most common genes and DNA from its rows. The V and J calls reflect TCRdb's pipeline rather than the authors' work. The sample table holds 200,000 to 250,000 distinct CDR3 sequences, of which 15% to 20% were seen once. The ten largest clonotypes hold around 20% of the sample.

Read against the paper, the sample's time point label means: newly diagnosed GD, antithyroid drugs for less than 3 months. For both TCR sequencing and RNA sequencing, RNA was extracted from PBMCs in TRIzol. The diagnosis of Graves' disease was made according to American Thyroid Association guidelines. Recruitment of patients was carried out at an endocrinology department in Xi'an, China. Each patient gave 9 to 10 milliliters of peripheral blood, collected in an EDTA anticoagulant tube. Ficoll Paque Plus density gradient separation was used to isolate PBMCs, and no additional T cell sorting was done. An Agilent 2100 Bioanalyzer and agarose gel were used to check RNA quality, while a NanoDrop 2000 measured RNA concentration. Findings and caveats that apply to the study as a whole: Sequencing and analysis were restricted to the TCR beta chain. Persistent Graves' disease patients showed lower TCR Shannon entropy and fewer highly expanded clones than newly diagnosed patients, suggesting clonal expansion. A larger number of public clonotypes was shared among persistent patients (2,741) than among newly diagnosed patients (more than 850). The authors acknowledged the small sample size as a limitation that may reduce accuracy. TRBV28, TRBJ1-2 and TRBJ2-5 were preferentially used in persistent disease, while TRBV20-1 and TRBJ2-1 were favored in newly diagnosed disease. Only peripheral blood was studied, because thyroid tissue, the primary lesion, was inaccessible.

The sequencing here drew on peripheral blood mononuclear cells (PBMCs), taken at new diagnosis, from a patient treated with antithyroid drugs. The clonotype was recovered from a female donor with Graves disease. The V gene is TRBV6-7 and the J gene is TRBJ2-7; 8 of the junction bases match TRBD2. TRBV6-7 is placed among ORFs of uncertain function. The CDR3 protein sequence reads: CASSYQTYAGGISEQYF. The nucleotides read TGTGCCAGCAGCTACCAGACATATGCGGGAGGCATATCTGAGCAGTACTTC.